The table lists the clone carrying this T cell receptor beta chain with a count of one. A read error may be the cause here, since a much bigger clone is one base away. These data come from a study of T cell repertoires in cytomegalovirus infection. CDR3 size: 13 residues. The germline V gene encodes CDR1 SNHLY and CDR2 FYNNEI. TCRdb reprocessed the reads via MiXCR and lists one record per CDR3 protein. The table records under 350,000 distinct CDR3 sequences, around 10% of them present only once. Sequences were obtained from PBMCs. This chain links TRBV2 with TRBJ2-1; D is ambiguous. The source of this sequence is a human donor in good health (CMV status not recorded). Some clones in this sample may be carry-over from other donors' samples. DNA for the CDR3: TGTGCCAGCACCGTTAGCTCCTACAATAAGCAGTTCTTC. Its protein product is CASTVSSYNKQFF. Together with reference TRBV2 and TRBJ2-1, the CDR3 gives the full variable domain: EPEVTQTPSHQVTQMGQEVILRCVPISNHLYFYWYRQILGQKVEFLVSFYNNEISEKSEIFDDQFSVERPDGSNFTLKIRSTKLEDSAMYFCASTVSSYNKQFFGPGTRLTVL.